Listed below are T cell receptor beta chains from one sample, sequenced in a study of blood T cell repertoires in COVID-19. The table came from immunoSEQ multiplex PCR; TCRdb's copy has only in-frame clones and leaves some out. The table has 150,000 to 200,000 clones, around 90% seen once; the top ten hold around 7%. The sample comprised peripheral blood. These receptors all stem from a man aged 40-49 years with acute or convalescent COVID-19. The CDR3 runs from the conserved cysteine through the conserved F or W. The order of the fields is clone size, D gene, V gene, J gene, CDR3 protein, CDR3 DNA. D genes are given only for firm matches. Expanded clones are given a class, and other clones once, few, many or no size at all.

.	TRBD2	TRBV2	TRBJ2-1	CASSEARGSNEQFF	TGTGCCAGCAGTGAAGCGCGGGGGTCCAATGAGCAGTTCTTC
.	TRBD2	TRBV29-1	TRBJ2-5	CSVEFPSGRQETQYF	TGCAGCGTTGAGTTCCCTAGCGGGAGGCAAGAGACCCAGTACTTC
.	.	TRBV6-1	TRBJ1-2	CASSEAQNYGYTF	TGTGCCAGCAGTGAAGCCCAGAACTATGGCTACACCTTC
.	.	TRBV20-1	TRBJ2-5	CSATTGTQYF	TGCAGTGCTACCACGGGGACCCAGTACTTC
.	TRBD2	TRBV5-1	TRBJ2-5	CASSFGLAGGTQETQYF	TGCGCCAGCAGCTTTGGACTAGCGGGGGGAACACAAGAGACCCAGTACTTC
.	.	TRBV27	TRBJ1-1	CASSSARAQGLKAFF	TGTGCCAGCAGTTCAGCCCGGGCCCAGGGACTGAAAGCTTTCTTT
few	.	TRBV28	TRBJ1-2	CASSLSRVNYGYTF	TGTGCCAGCAGTTTATCGAGAGTTAACTATGGCTACACCTTC
.	TRBD2	TRBV18	TRBJ2-1	CASSSIGLGNNEQFF	TGTGCCAGCTCATCTATCGGACTAGGAAACAATGAGCAGTTCTTC
.	.	TRBV12-5	TRBJ2-7	CASGPDGAYEQYF	TGTGCTAGTGGACCCGACGGAGCCTACGAGCAGTACTTC
once	TRBD1	TRBV5-1	TRBJ2-7	CASSLGTGGRNEQYF	TGCGCCAGCAGCTTGGGAACAGGGGGCAGGAACGAGCAGTACTTC
.	.	TRBV7-3	TRBJ2-1	CASSLVGGLPYNEQFF	TGTGCCAGCAGCTTAGTCGGGGGGCTACCCTACAATGAGCAGTTCTTC
few	TRBD1	TRBV11-1	TRBJ2-7	CASSYYGQGTYEQYF	TGTGCCAGCAGCTATTACGGACAGGGAACCTACGAGCAGTACTTC
.	TRBD2	TRBV5-1	TRBJ2-3	CASNSGLRGGRSSTDTQYF	TGCGCCAGCAATTCGGGATTGCGGGGGGGCCGAAGCTCAACAGATACGCAGTATTTT
.	TRBD1	TRBV24-1	TRBJ1-1	CATSDTGTEDTEAFF	TGTGCCACCAGTGACACAGGGACAGAGGACACTGAAGCTTTCTTT
.	.	TRBV6-5	TRBJ2-1	CASRNLGDRLEQFF	TGTGCCAGCAGGAACCTCGGCGACAGGCTAGAGCAGTTCTTC
.	TRBD1	TRBV19	TRBJ2-5	CASSSRQGAKTQYF	TGTGCCAGTAGTTCGAGACAGGGGGCAAAGACCCAGTACTTC
.	.	TRBV27	TRBJ1-5	CASSWDAGGNQPQHF	TGTGCCAGCAGTTGGGACGCAGGGGGCAATCAGCCCCAGCATTTT
.	.	TRBV3-1/TRBV3-2	TRBJ2-2	CASSPRRGNTGELFF	TGTGCCAGCAGCCCAAGGCGGGGGAACACCGGGGAGCTGTTTTTT
.	TRBD1	TRBV7-8	TRBJ2-7	CASSLRQGPYEQYF	TGTGCCAGCAGCCTACGACAGGGTCCCTACGAGCAGTACTTC
.	TRBD1	TRBV5-1	TRBJ1-1	CASSFRTGLNTEAFF	TGCGCCAGCAGCTTTAGGACAGGGCTGAACACTGAAGCTTTCTTT
.	TRBD1	TRBV19	TRBJ2-2	CASSKTPGQGSKAGELFF	TGTGCCAGTAGTAAGACCCCTGGACAGGGGTCGAAGGCCGGGGAGCTGTTTTTT
.	TRBD1	TRBV7-9	TRBJ2-7	CASSSYDRGAYEQYF	TGTGCCAGCAGCTCTTATGACAGGGGAGCCTACGAGCAGTACTTC
.	TRBD1	TRBV30	TRBJ1-5	CAWSVLSGGQPQHF	TGTGCCTGGAGTGTACTGTCAGGGGGACAGCCCCAGCATTTT
.	TRBD1	TRBV6-5	TRBJ1-2	CASSYLTGTGAGYTF	TGTGCCAGCAGTTACTTAACCGGGACAGGGGCTGGCTACACCTTC
.	.	TRBV7-6	TRBJ2-2	CASSLDRVQAGELFF	TGTGCCAGCAGCTTAGACAGGGTTCAAGCCGGGGAGCTGTTTTTT
.	.	TRBV7-9	TRBJ2-7	CASSSPVYEQYF	TGTGCCAGCAGCTCGCCGGTTTACGAGCAGTACTTC
.	TRBD2	TRBV3-1/TRBV3-2	TRBJ2-1	CASSPSPGLAGNEQFF	TGTGCCAGCAGCCCGTCCCCGGGGCTAGCGGGCAATGAGCAGTTCTTC
.	.	TRBV6-1	TRBJ2-3	CASSGPNGDSTDTQYF	TGTGCCAGCAGTGGACCAAATGGGGACTCCACAGATACGCAGTATTTT
.	TRBD1	TRBV7-6	TRBJ2-1	CASSLYGTGYNEQFF	TGTGCCAGCAGCTTATATGGGACAGGGTACAATGAGCAGTTCTTC
.	.	TRBV10-2	TRBJ2-3	CASSPTFWGERGTDTQYF	TGCGCCAGCAGCCCAACGTTTTGGGGGGAGAGGGGCACAGATACGCAGTATTTT
.	.	TRBV6-5	TRBJ2-7	CASRERKFGYEQYF	TGTGCCAGCCGGGAAAGGAAGTTCGGGTACGAGCAGTACTTC
.	TRBD2	TRBV29-1	TRBJ2-1	CSVTSGGVEQFF	TGCAGCGTGACTAGCGGGGGGGTTGAGCAGTTCTTC
.	.	TRBV7-2	TRBJ2-7	CASSLNAGWSYEQYF	TGTGCCAGCAGCTTGAACGCGGGGTGGTCCTACGAGCAGTACTTC
.	TRBD1	TRBV4-1	TRBJ2-3	CASSPGQGMSDTQYF	TGCGCCAGCAGCCCGGGACAGGGGATGTCAGATACGCAGTATTTT
.	.	TRBV18	TRBJ2-7	CASSPLDTTYEQYF	TGTGCCAGCTCACCATTGGACACCACCTACGAGCAGTACTTC
once	TRBD1	TRBV7-9	TRBJ2-3	CASSLATGALDTQYF	TGTGCCAGCAGCTTAGCGACAGGGGCACTCGACACGCAGTATTTT
.	TRBD1	TRBV18	TRBJ2-1	CASSRDRVENEQFF	TGTGCCAGCTCAAGGGACAGGGTCGAGAATGAGCAGTTCTTC
.	TRBD2	TRBV27	TRBJ2-7	CASSPGLAGPYEQYF	TGTGCCAGCAGTCCGGGACTAGCGGGGCCCTACGAGCAGTACTTC
.	TRBD2	TRBV12-5	TRBJ2-2	CASGLVRTGGTGELFF	TGTGCTAGTGGTTTGGTCCGAACGGGAGGAACCGGGGAGCTGTTTTTT
.	.	TRBV11-3	TRBJ2-7	CASSRGAGRNYEQYF	TGTGCCAGCAGCCGGGGGGCAGGCAGGAACTACGAGCAGTACTTC
.	.	TRBV19	TRBJ1-5	CASRTYGEGHNQPQHF	TGTGCCAGTAGGACTTACGGGGAGGGGCACAATCAGCCCCAGCATTTT
.	TRBD1	TRBV6-1	TRBJ1-5	CASSELVRDRGFYQPQHF	TGTGCCAGCAGTGAACTCGTGCGAGACAGGGGGTTTTATCAGCCCCAGCATTTT
.	TRBD1	TRBV19	TRBJ2-1	CASSLQGAKENEQFF	TGTGCCAGTAGTCTCCAGGGGGCGAAGGAAAATGAGCAGTTCTTC
.	.	TRBV27	TRBJ1-5	CASSTTAHSNQPQHF	TGTGCCAGCAGTACGACAGCCCATAGCAATCAGCCCCAGCATTTT
.	.	TRBV5-5	TRBJ1-2	CASSHDGRALSYGYTF	TGTGCCAGCAGCCACGACGGCAGGGCCCTTAGCTATGGCTACACCTTC
.	.	TRBV25-1	TRBJ2-5	CASQGQQETQYF	TGTGCCAGCCAGGGTCAGCAAGAGACCCAGTACTTC
.	TRBD1	TRBV15	TRBJ1-6	CATSRDRQGASPLHF	TGTGCCACCAGCAGAGATCGACAGGGGGCTTCACCCCTCCACTTT
few	.	TRBV6-5	TRBJ1-6	CASRKQVDNSPLHF	TGTGCCAGCAGAAAACAGGTTGACAATTCACCCCTCCACTTT
.	.	TRBV29-1	TRBJ2-5	CSVGLGLLGTQYF	TGCAGCGTTGGGTTGGGCCTCCTGGGGACCCAGTACTTC